This T cell receptor beta chain was captured by sequencing in a study of OX40 agonist ivuxolimab in advanced cancers. General study findings and limits: The study did not work out the antigen specificity of the expanded peripheral T cells.

To note about this clone: The antigen is unknown.

Germline V CDR1 and CDR2: SGHAT, FQNNGV. The CDR3 length is 15 residues. Trimming pared 0 bases from V and 4 bases from J, leaving 10 bases between. This table comes from immunoSEQ multiplex PCR, and its TCRdb copy is limited to in-frame clones, with some not included. This sample has about 94,000 clones, with roughly 87% found just once. The chain combines TRBV11-2 with TRBJ1-5; no reliable D call. This specimen consisted of CD4+ or CD8+ T cells sorted from blood, obtained in a trial of the OX40 agonist ivuxolimab. The receptor was isolated from an adult with an advanced solid tumor such as melanoma, head and neck, liver or kidney cancer. The CDR3 sequence: CASSLDRALNQPQHF. In DNA, the CDR3 is TGTGCCAGCAGCTTAGATCGGGCATTGAATCAGCCCCAGCATTTT.